Reported below is one T cell receptor beta chain. The data were obtained in a study of control samples from healthy donors and cancer patients. There are 15 residues in the CDR3. V lost 1 base, J lost 8 bases, and 8 bases stayed unmatched. Germline lookup yields CDR1 SGHTA and CDR2 FQGNSA. The table came from immunoSEQ multiplex PCR; TCRdb's copy has only in-frame clones and leaves some out. The table shows under 80,000 clones, with 93% occurring only once. The receptor was isolated from a woman aged 40 to 50 with lung cancer. The chain carries TRBV7-2 and TRBJ1-3, with TRBD1 matching 7 bases. Sequencing input: PBMCs. As DNA, the CDR3 is TGTGCCAGCAGCTTAGGACAGGGCGGGGGGGACACCATATATTTT. It codes for CASSLGQGGGDTIYF.